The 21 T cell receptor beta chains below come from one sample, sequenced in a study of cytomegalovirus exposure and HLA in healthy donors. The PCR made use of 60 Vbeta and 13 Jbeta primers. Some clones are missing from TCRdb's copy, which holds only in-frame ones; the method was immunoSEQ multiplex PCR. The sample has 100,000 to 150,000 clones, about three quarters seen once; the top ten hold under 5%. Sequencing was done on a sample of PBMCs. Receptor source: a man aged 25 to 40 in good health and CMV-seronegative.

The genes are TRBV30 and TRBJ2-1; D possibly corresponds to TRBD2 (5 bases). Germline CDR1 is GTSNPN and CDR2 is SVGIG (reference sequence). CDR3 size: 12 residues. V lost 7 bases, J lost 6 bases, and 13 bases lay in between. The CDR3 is CASLAGVNEQFF. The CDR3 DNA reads TGTGCCTCACTCGCCGGGGTCAATGAGCAGTTCTTC.

This CDR3 reads CASSLGAEAFF. The CDR3 bases are TGTGCCAGCAGCTTGGGAGCCGAAGCTTTCTTT. The chain is built from TRBV5-4 and TRBJ1-1, with D unresolved. The germline V gene encodes CDR1 SGHNT and CDR2 YYREEE (reference sequence). The germline V and J ends were trimmed by 0 bases and 8 bases, with 5 bases remaining between them. The CDR3 is made up of 11 amino acids.

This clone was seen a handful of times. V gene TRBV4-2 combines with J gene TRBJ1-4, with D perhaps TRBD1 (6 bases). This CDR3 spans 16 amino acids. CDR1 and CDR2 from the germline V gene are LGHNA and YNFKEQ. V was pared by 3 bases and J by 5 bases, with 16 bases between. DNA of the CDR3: TGTGCCAGCAGCCAGATTGACAGGCGGGCCAATGAAAAACTGTTTTTT. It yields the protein CASSQIDRRANEKLFF.

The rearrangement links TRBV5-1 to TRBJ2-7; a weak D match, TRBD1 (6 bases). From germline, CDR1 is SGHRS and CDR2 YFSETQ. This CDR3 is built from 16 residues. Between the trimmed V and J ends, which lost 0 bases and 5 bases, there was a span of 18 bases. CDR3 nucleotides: TGCGCCAGCAGCTTGGATGTGGGGACACTAAGGGACGAGCAGTACTTC. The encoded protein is CASSLDVGTLRDEQYF.

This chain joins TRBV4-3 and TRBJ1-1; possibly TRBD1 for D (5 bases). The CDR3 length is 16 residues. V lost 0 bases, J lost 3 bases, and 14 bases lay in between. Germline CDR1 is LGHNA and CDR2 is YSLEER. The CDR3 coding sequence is TGCGCCAGCAGCCAAGATGGGGGGGGTCAGGACACTGAAGCTTTCTTT. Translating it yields CASSQDGGGQDTEAFF.

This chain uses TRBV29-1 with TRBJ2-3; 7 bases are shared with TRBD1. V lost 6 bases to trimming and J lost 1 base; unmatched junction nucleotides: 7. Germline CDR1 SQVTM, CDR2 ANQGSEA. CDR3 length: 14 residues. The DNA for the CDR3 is TGCAGCGTAAAAACAGGGGTCGGCACAGATACGCAGTATTTT. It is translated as CSVKTGVGTDTQYF.

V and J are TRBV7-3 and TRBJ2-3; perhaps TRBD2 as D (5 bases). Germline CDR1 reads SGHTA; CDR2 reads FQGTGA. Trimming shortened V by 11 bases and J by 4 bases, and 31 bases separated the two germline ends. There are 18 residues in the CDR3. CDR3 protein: CALWKEAGTRSTADTQYF. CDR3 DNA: TGTGCCCTATGGAAGGAGGCAGGAACACGGAGTACGGCAGATACGCAGTATTTT.

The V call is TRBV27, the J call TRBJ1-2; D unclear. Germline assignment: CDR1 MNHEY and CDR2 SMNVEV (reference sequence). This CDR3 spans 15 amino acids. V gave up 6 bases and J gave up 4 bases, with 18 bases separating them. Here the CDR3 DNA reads TGTGCCAGCAGCCCACAAACGTTCTTCGTCTATGGCTACACCTTC. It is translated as CASSPQTFFVYGYTF.

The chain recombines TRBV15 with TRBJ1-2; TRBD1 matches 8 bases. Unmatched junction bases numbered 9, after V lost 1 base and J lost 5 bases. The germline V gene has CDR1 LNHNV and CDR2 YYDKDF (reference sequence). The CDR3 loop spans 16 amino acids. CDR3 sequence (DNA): TGTGCCACCAGCAGAGGAGACGGACAGGGCTATTATGGCTACACCTTC. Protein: CATSRGDGQGYYGYTF.

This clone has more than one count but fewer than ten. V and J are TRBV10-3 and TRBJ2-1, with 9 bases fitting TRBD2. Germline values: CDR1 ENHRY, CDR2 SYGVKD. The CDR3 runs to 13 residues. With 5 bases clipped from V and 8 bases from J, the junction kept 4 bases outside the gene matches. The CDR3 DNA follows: TGTGCCATCAGTCGAGCGGGGGGCGATGAGCAGTTCTTC. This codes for CAISRAGGDEQFF.

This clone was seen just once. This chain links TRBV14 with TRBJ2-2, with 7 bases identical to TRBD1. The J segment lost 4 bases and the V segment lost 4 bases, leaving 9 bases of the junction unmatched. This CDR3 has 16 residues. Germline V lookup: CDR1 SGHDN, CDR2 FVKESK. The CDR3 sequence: CASSPPGTAITGELFF. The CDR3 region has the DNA TGTGCCAGCAGCCCTCCGGGGACAGCGATCACCGGGGAGCTGTTTTTT.

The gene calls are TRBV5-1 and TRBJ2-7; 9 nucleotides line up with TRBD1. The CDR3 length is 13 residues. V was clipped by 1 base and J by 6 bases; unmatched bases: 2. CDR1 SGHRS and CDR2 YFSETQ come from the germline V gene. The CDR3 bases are TGCGCCAGCAGCTTGACAGGGGGCGGCGAGCAGTACTTC. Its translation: CASSLTGGGEQYF.

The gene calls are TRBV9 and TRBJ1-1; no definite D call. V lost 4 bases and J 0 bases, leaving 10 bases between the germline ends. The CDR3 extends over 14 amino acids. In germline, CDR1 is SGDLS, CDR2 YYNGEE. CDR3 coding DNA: TGTGCCAGCAGCACCCACCAGGTGAACACTGAAGCTTTCTTT. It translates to CASSTHQVNTEAFF.

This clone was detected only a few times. The CDR3 DNA reads as TGTGCCAGCAGCTTAGCCGGAACCAGGGTTCTAGGGTCGTTTGACAATCAGCCCCAGCATTTT. Translation: CASSLAGTRVLGSFDNQPQHF. The chain links TRBV7-2 to TRBJ1-5; tentatively, D is TRBD1 (5 bases). The germline V gene encodes CDR1 SGHTA and CDR2 FQGNSA. Trimming removed 0 bases at V and 3 bases at J, with 27 bases between. This CDR3 contains 21 residues. Looking up the rest from reference TRBV7-2 and TRBJ1-5 gives the full variable domain: GAGVSQSPSNKVTEKGKDVELRCDPISGHTALYWYRQSLGQGLEFLIYFQGNSAPDKSGLPSDRFSAERTGGSVSTLTIQRTQQEDSAVYLCASSLAGTRVLGSFDNQPQHFGDGTRLSIL.

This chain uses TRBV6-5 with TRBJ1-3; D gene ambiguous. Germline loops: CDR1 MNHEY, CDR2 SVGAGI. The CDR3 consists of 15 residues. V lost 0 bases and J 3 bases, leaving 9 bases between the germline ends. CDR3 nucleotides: TGTGCCAGCAGTTACTCGAACGGGTTTGGAAACACCATATATTTT. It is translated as CASSYSNGFGNTIYF.

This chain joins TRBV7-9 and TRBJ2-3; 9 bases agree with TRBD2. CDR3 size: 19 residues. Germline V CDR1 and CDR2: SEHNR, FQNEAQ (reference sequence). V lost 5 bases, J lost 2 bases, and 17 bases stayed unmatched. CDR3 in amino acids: CASSVWGSGGPTFTDTQYF. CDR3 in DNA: TGTGCCAGCAGCGTCTGGGGTAGCGGGGGACCCACATTCACAGATACGCAGTATTTT.

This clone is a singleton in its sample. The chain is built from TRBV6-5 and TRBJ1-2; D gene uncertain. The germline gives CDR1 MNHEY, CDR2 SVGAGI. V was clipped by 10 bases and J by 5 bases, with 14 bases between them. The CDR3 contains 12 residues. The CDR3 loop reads CATRDTRYGYTF. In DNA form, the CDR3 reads TGTGCCACACGGGATACGCGATATGGCTACACCTTC.

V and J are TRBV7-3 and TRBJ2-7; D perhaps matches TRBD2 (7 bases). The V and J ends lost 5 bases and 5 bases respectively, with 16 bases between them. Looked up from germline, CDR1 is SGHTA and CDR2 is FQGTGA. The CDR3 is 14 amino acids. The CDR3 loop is CASSQGGGSDEQYF. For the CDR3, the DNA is TGTGCCAGCAGCCAAGGGGGGGGTTCAGACGAGCAGTACTTC.

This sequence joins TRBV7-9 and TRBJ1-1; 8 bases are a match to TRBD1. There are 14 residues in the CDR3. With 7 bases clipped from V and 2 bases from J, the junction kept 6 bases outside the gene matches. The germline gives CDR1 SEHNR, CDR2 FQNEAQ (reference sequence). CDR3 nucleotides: TGTGCCAGCAACCGACAGGGGATCAACACTGAAGCTTTCTTT. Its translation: CASNRQGINTEAFF. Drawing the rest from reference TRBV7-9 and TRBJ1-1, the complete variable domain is DTGVSQNPRHKITKRGQNVTFRCDPISEHNRLYWYRQTLGQGPEFLTYFQNEAQLEKSRLLSDRFSAERPKGSFSTLEIQRTEQGDSAMYLCASNRQGINTEAFFGQGTRLTVV.

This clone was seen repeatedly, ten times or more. The CDR3 loop reads CASSRLGVLEKLFF. CDR3 DNA sequence: TGTGCCAGCAGCCGACTCGGCGTTCTCGAAAAACTGTTTTTT. The rearrangement uses TRBV7-2 and TRBJ1-4; D uncertain. Germline CDR1 is SGHTA and CDR2 is FQGNSA. V lost 5 bases and J 8 bases, leaving 15 bases between the germline ends. The length of the CDR3 is 14 residues.

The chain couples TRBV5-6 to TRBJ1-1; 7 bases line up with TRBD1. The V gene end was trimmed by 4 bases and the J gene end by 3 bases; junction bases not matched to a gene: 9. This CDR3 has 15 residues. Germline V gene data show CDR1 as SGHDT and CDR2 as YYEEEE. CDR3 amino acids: CASSRVEGADTEAFF. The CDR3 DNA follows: TGTGCCAGCAGCCGGGTGGAGGGGGCCGACACTGAAGCTTTCTTT.